This T cell receptor (beta chain) came from a study of blood T cell repertoires in COVID-19. Looking at the study overall: Acute-phase and convalescent COVID-19 samples originated in the United States, Italy and Spain. T cells, B-cell-depleted T cells, or PBMCs provided the cDNA or gDNA that served as material.

The authors' processing: Amplification from reference gene primers served as the basis for estimated nucleated cell counts. TCRdb's table, derived via immunoSEQ multiplex PCR, lists solely in-frame clones and lacks some. The V and J calls and the clone size are those of that table, but D and trimming were determined from the DNA. The table has about 65,000 clones, around four fifths seen once. The origin of this receptor is a human donor in a cohort sampled during active COVID-19. Sequenced material: peripheral blood.

CDR3 residues: CASSAPGWGSYEQYF. CDR3 nucleotide sequence: TGTGCCAGCAGTGCTCCAGGGTGGGGATCCTACGAGCAGTACTTC. The V and J genes are TRBV2 and TRBJ2-7, with a tentative D call TRBD1 (5 bases). This CDR3 region has 15 residues. Germline assignment: CDR1 SNHLY and CDR2 FYNNEI. The V end was cut by 4 bases, the J end by 1 base, with 14 bases between.